A single sample is the source of the 5 T cell receptor beta chains below, sequenced in a study of CD8 T cells in ankylosing spondylitis. TCRdb re-derived calls from the 5' RACE reads in MiXCR, one entry per CDR3 protein. The data show around 100,000 distinct CDR3 sequences, approximately 25% seen once. Sequenced: synovial fluid, either unsorted or a sorted T cell fraction (not recorded which). The receptors originated from a male donor with ankylosing spondylitis.

V usage is TRBV5-1 and J usage is TRBJ1-2; weak D call: TRBD1 (5 bases). Germline assignment: CDR1 SGHRS and CDR2 YFSETQ. CDR3 length: 14 residues. V lost 4 bases to trimming and J lost 4 bases, with 14 bases between them. CDR3 sequence reads: CASSILDSFYGYTF. The DNA of the CDR3 is TGCGCCAGCAGCATCTTAGACAGCTTCTATGGCTACACCTTC.

This clonotype has a count of ten or more. The chain is built from TRBV20-1 and TRBJ2-7, with D perhaps matching TRBD2 (5 bases). V was trimmed by 3 bases and J by 6 bases, leaving 21 bases between them. Per the germline V gene, CDR1 is DFQATT and CDR2 is SNEGSKA (reference sequence). CDR3 size: 15 residues. The CDR3 region has the DNA TGCAGTGCTAGGAGAGGGCGGCTAGTTGAGGCCGAGCAGTACTTC. Translation: CSARRGRLVEAEQYF.

This clonotype was picked up a small number of times. J is TRBJ2-3 and V is TRBV9; 7 bases match TRBD1. Germline V CDR1 and CDR2: SGDLS, YYNGEE. The V gene end was trimmed by 4 bases and the J gene end by 4 bases; junction bases not matched to a gene: 15. The CDR3 covers 17 residues. The CDR3 bases are TGTGCCAGCAGCCCCCGACAGGGAATCCCCATACCAGATACGCAGTATTTT. Amino acids: CASSPRQGIPIPDTQYF.

In this sample, this clonotype turned up a few times. The genes are TRBV10-3 and TRBJ2-3; tentatively, D is TRBD2 (5 bases). CDR3 length: 13 residues. Deletions cut 6 bases from V and 1 base from J, with 8 bases between. The germline V gene has CDR1 ENHRY and CDR2 SYGVKD. This CDR3 is CAIRRTGTDTQYF. The CDR3 nucleotides are TGTGCCATCAGGCGGACTGGCACAGATACGCAGTATTTT.

The rearrangement uses TRBV12-3 or TRBV12-4 and TRBJ2-1; 8 bases fit TRBD2. V lost 5 bases to trimming and J lost 9 bases; unmatched junction nucleotides: 9. The CDR3 is 14 amino acids. CDR3 nucleotide sequence: TGTGCCAGCAGTATTCCGGGACTAGGGGCTGAGCAGTTCTTC. This translates into CASSIPGLGAEQFF.